This TCR beta chain emerged from a study of regulatory T cells in long-lasting Graves disease. Study context: Treatment with antithyroid drugs for over 5 years, together with positive TSH receptor antibodies, meant persistent Graves' disease. Whole-study findings and limits: Persistent disease exhibited a predilection for TRBV28, TRBJ1-2 and TRBJ2-5.

iRepertoire HTBI primers and Arm-PCR of CDR3 regions built TCR beta libraries. As originally analysed: Overall, samples carried 62 TRBV and 15 or so TRBJ segments. TCRdb ran MiXCR on the multiplex PCR reads and lists one entry per CDR3 protein. V and J calls and clone size were set by TCRdb, not the authors. The sample lists about 300,000 distinct CDR3 sequences, more than 20% seen once, with roughly three fifths in the top ten. Time point of the sample: persistent/refractory GD, antithyroid drugs over 5 years with positive TRAb. Generation of the TCR library employed RNA extracted from PBMCs. It was American Thyroid Association guidelines that determined Graves' disease diagnosis. This clonotype showed up just a few times. Its antigen is still unknown. The CDR3 sequence is 14 residues long. J lost 4 bases, V lost 1 base, and 4 bases had no gene match. The germline gives CDR1 KGHSH, CDR2 LQKENI.

This sequence originates from a female donor with Graves disease. The chain has TRBV18 and TRBJ2-7; 7 bases agree with TRBD1. This specimen consisted of peripheral blood mononuclear cells (PBMCs), obtained when the disease was refractory, from a patient treated with antithyroid drugs. CDR3 sequence: CASSPRDRVYEQYF. The CDR3 DNA follows: TGTGCCAGCTCACCACGGGACAGAGTATACGAGCAGTACTTC.